Listed here are 8 T cell receptor beta chains from one sample, sequenced in a study of blood T cell repertoires in COVID-19 (dated by TCRdb to the early 2020s). The library came from the immunoSEQ multiplex PCR assay. Not all clones reach the TCRdb copy of this immuneACCESS table, which keeps in-frame sequences only. Checked studies attribute under half of the gap to unresolved V genes and leave the rest unexplained. The sample data list around 390,000 clones, and 85% to 90% of these were observed just once. The top ten clonotypes cover about 9.4% of the sample. The sample taken for sequencing was PBMCs or T cells enriched from blood (not recorded which). The receptors originated from a woman in her 50s who had recovered from COVID-19.

V gene TRBV19 combines with J gene TRBJ1-3, with 10 bases aligning to TRBD1. The ends lost 5 bases at V and 2 bases at J; junction bases unmatched: 6. Germline values: CDR1 LNHDA, CDR2 SQIVND (reference sequence). This CDR3 region has 16 residues. CDR3 region: CASSSIDRGPGNTIYF. Here the CDR3 DNA reads TGTGCCAGTAGTTCGATCGACAGGGGGCCTGGAAACACCATATATTTT.

The chain uses TRBV11-3 and TRBJ2-5, with 8 bases lining up with TRBD2. The CDR3 has 15 residues. Germline V gives CDR1 SGHNT, CDR2 YENEEA. Trimming at V came to 4 bases and at J to 4 bases, leaving 8 bases not matched to a gene. CDR3 region: CASSSGGGPRETQYF. Written as DNA, the CDR3 is TGTGCCAGCAGCTCTGGCGGGGGGCCGCGAGAGACCCAGTACTTC. Variable domain in full (rest from reference TRBV11-3 and TRBJ2-5): EAGVVQSPRYKIIEKKQPVAFWCNPISGHNTLYWYLQNLGQGPELLIRYENEEAVDDSQLPKDRFSAERLKGVDSTLKIQPAELGDSAVYLCASSSGGGPRETQYFGPGTRLLVL.

CDR3 in amino acids: CASSPADSEAFF. CDR3 DNA sequence: TGTGCCAGCAGCCCCGCTGACAGTGAAGCTTTCTTT. The chain uses TRBV5-6 and TRBJ1-1, with D perhaps TRBD1 (5 bases). Germline CDR1 SGHDT, CDR2 YYEEEE. This CDR3 region has 12 residues. V lost 4 bases, J lost 7 bases, and 11 bases lay in between.

The V and J genes are TRBV7-8 and TRBJ2-1, with 7 bases aligning to TRBD1. After removal of 6 bases from V and 0 bases from J, the junction contained 2 bases not matched to a gene. Germline V lookup: CDR1 SGHVS, CDR2 FQNEAQ. The CDR3 loop spans 14 amino acids. DNA for the CDR3: TGTGCCAGCAGTCAGGGGGTCTCCTACAATGAGCAGTTCTTC. It yields the protein CASSQGVSYNEQFF.

This clone showed up just once. The chain carries TRBV6-5 and TRBJ1-2; TRBD1 is a possible D gene (6 bases). V was clipped by 0 bases and J by 8 bases, with 16 bases between them. Germline V gene sequence: CDR1 MNHEY, CDR2 SVGAGI. The CDR3 length is 15 residues. CDR3 region: CASSYSTQGLIGYTF. The CDR3 nucleotides read TGTGCCAGCAGTTACTCAACGCAGGGGCTGATCGGCTACACCTTC.

The chain carries TRBV6-5 and TRBJ2-1; TRBD1 agrees at 8 bases. The ends lost 5 bases at V and 4 bases at J; junction bases unmatched: 7. Germline lookup yields CDR1 MNHEY and CDR2 SVGAGI. This CDR3 is 15 amino acids long. The CDR3 coding sequence is TGTGCCAGCAGTCCGGACAGGGTAGGGTACAATGAGCAGTTCTTC. It is translated as CASSPDRVGYNEQFF.

A note on this clone: The sample carries other DNA sequences with the same CDR3. This chain connects TRBV7-9 to TRBJ2-3; D gene uncertain. Between the trimmed V and J ends, which lost 2 bases and 3 bases, there was a span of 3 bases. Germline CDR1 SEHNR, CDR2 FQNEAQ (reference sequence). This CDR3 region has 12 residues. This CDR3 reads CASSLSTDTQYF. The DNA for the CDR3 is TGTGCCAGCAGCTTATCGACAGATACGCAGTATTTT.

On this clone: At the DNA level, this CDR3 is encoded by other sequences in the same sample as well. CDR3 nucleotide sequence: TGTGCCAGCAGCCCCCACCGGGATGAGCAGTTCTTC. It codes for CASSPHRDEQFF. The chain links TRBV7-2 to TRBJ2-1; D uncertain. The germline V gene has CDR1 SGHTA and CDR2 FQGNSA. V was clipped by 5 bases and J by 8 bases, with 10 bases between them. The CDR3 runs to 12 residues. Supplemented by reference TRBV7-2 and TRBJ2-1, the full variable domain reads GAGVSQSPSNKVTEKGKDVELRCDPISGHTALYWYRQSLGQGLEFLIYFQGNSAPDKSGLPSDRFSAERTGGSVSTLTIQRTQQEDSAVYLCASSPHRDEQFFGPGTRLTVL.